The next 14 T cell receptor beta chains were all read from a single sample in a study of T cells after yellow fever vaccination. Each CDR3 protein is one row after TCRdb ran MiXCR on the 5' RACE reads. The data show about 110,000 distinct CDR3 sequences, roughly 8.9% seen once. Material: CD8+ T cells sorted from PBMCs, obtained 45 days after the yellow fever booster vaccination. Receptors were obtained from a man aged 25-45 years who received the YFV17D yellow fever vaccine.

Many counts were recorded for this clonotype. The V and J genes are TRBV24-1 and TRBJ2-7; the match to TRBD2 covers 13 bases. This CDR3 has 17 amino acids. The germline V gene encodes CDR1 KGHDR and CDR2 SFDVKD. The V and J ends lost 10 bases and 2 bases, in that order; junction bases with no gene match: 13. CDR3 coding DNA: TGTGCCACTCGTACTTTGTTTACTAGCGGGAGGGCCTACGAGCAGTACTTC. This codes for CATRTLFTSGRAYEQYF.

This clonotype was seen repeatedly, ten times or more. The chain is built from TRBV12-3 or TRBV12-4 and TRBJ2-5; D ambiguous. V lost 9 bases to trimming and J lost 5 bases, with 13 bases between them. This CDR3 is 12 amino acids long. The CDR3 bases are TGTGCCAGTATCGGGCCCGGGGAGACCCAGTACTTC. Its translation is CASIGPGETQYF.

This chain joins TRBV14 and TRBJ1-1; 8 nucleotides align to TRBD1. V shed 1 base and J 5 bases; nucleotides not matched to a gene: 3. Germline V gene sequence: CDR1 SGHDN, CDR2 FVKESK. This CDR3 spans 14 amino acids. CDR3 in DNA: TGTGCCAGCAGCCAAGGGACAGGGAGGACTGAAGCTTTCTTT. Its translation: CASSQGTGRTEAFF. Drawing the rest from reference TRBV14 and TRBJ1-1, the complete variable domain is EAGVTQFPSHSVIEKGQTVTLRCDPISGHDNLYWYRRVMGKEIKFLLHFVKESKQDESGMPNNRFLAERTGGTYSTLKVQPAELEDSGVYFCASSQGTGRTEAFFGQGTRLTVV.

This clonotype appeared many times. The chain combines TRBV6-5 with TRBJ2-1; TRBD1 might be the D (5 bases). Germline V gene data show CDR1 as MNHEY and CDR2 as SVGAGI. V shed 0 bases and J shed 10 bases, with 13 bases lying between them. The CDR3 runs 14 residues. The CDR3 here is CASSYSTVGWEQFF. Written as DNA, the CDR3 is TGTGCCAGCAGTTACTCGACAGTGGGTTGGGAGCAGTTCTTC.

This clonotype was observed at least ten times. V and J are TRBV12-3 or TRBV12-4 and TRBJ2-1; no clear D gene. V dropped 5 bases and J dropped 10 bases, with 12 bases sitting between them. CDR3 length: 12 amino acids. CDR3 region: CASSPTPDEQFF. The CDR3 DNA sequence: TGTGCCAGCAGTCCTACCCCTGACGAGCAGTTCTTC.

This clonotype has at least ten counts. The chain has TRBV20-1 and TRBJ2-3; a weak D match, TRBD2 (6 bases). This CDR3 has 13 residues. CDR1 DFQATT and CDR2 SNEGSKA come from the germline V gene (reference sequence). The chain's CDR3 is CRTRDSRTDTQYF. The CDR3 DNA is TGCAGGACCCGGGACTCCCGCACAGATACGCAGTATTTT.

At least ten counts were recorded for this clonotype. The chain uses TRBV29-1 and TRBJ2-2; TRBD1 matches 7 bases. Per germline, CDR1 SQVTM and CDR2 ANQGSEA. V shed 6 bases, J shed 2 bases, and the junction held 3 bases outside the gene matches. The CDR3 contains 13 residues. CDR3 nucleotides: TGCAGCGTCGGGACAGCAAACACCGGGGAGCTGTTTTTT. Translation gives CSVGTANTGELFF.

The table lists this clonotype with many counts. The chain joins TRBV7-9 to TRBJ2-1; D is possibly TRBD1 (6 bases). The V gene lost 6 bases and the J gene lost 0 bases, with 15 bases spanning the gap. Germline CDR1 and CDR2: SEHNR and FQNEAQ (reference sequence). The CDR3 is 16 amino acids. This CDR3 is CASRNMDRSSYNEQFF. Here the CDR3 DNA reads TGTGCCAGCAGAAATATGGACAGAAGCTCCTACAATGAGCAGTTCTTC.

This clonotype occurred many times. The chain's CDR3 is CASRGGTGELFF. The DNA of the CDR3 is TGCGCCAGCAGGGGTGGGACCGGGGAGCTGTTTTTT. The chain employs TRBV4-1 and TRBJ2-2; D not resolved. V shed 6 bases and J shed 5 bases, with 7 bases lying between them. The CDR3 sequence is 12 residues long. The germline CDR1 and CDR2 sequences are MGHRA and YSYEKL.

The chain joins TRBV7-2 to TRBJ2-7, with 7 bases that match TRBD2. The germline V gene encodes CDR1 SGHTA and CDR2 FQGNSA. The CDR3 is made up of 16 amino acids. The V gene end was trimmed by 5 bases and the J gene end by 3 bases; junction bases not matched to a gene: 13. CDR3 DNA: TGTGCCAGCAGCCTCGTCTTTGGCGGGGGTTACTACGAGCAGTACTTC. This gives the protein CASSLVFGGGYYEQYF.

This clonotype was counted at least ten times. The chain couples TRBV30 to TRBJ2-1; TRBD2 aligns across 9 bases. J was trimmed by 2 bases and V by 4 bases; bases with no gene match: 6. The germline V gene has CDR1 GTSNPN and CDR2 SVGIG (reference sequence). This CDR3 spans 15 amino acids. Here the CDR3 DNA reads TGTGCCTGGAACTCAGCGGGAGGCCCCTACAATGAGCAGTTCTTC. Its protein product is CAWNSAGGPYNEQFF.

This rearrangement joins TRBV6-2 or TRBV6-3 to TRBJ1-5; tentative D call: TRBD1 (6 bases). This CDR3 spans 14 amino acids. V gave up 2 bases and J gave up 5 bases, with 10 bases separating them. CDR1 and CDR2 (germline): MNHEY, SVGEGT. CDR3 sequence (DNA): TGTGCCAGCAGTTACCCACAGGGTTATCAGCCCCAGCATTTT. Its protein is CASSYPQGYQPQHF.

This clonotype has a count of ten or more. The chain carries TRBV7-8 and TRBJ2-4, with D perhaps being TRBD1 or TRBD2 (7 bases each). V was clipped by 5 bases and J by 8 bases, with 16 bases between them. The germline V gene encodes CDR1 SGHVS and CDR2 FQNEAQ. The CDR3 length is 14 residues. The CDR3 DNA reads TGTGCCAGCAGCGAAAACCAGGGGGGGGACATTCAGTACTTC. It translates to CASSENQGGDIQYF.

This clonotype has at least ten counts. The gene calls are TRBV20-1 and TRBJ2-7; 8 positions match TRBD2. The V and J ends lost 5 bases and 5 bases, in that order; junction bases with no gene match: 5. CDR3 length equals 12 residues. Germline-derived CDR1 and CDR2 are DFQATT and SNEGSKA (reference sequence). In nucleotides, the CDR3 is TGCAGTGCTCGCCGGGAGGGCCACGAGCAGTACTTC. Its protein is CSARREGHEQYF.